This T cell receptor beta chain was obtained from a study of blood T cell repertoires in COVID-19. The germline CDR1 and CDR2 sequences are MNHNS and SASEGT. The CDR3 loop spans 14 amino acids. The V gene lost 2 bases and the J gene lost 1 base, with 8 bases spanning the gap. Assay used: immunoSEQ multiplex PCR; TCRdb lists only in-frame clones, some missing. Of 250,000 to 300,000 clones in the sample, approximately 85% were seen once. This TCR came from a woman under 40 who had recovered from COVID-19. The chain recombines TRBV6-1 with TRBJ1-1; D call uncertain. The sample comprised PBMCs or T cells enriched from blood (not recorded which). DNA for the CDR3: TGTGCCAGCAGTGAAATAGGGAGGAACACTGAAGCTTTCTTT. It is translated as CASSEIGRNTEAFF.